The 22 T cell receptor beta chains in this list originate from one sample, sequenced in a study of blood T cell repertoires in COVID-19. Clones were read by immunoSEQ multiplex PCR, and TCRdb kept only the in-frame ones, dropping some. This table holds around 140,000 clones, 84% found once. The sample taken for sequencing was PBMCs or T cells enriched from blood (not recorded which). Source of these receptors: a middle-aged man with acute COVID-19.

The J gene is TRBJ2-2, the V gene TRBV2; 10 bases match TRBD2. The CDR3 runs to 16 residues. The ends lost 5 bases at V and 3 bases at J; junction bases unmatched: 6. Germline CDR1 and CDR2: SNHLY and FYNNEI. In DNA form, the CDR3 reads TGTGCCAGCAGTCCGTTTAGCGGGGGGTACACCGGGGAGCTGTTTTTT. This translates into CASSPFSGGYTGELFF.

The chain recombines TRBV27 with TRBJ2-3; 8 nucleotides line up with TRBD2. From germline, CDR1 is MNHEY and CDR2 SMNVEV (reference sequence). V lost 8 bases to trimming and J lost 5 bases; unmatched junction nucleotides: 15. The CDR3 loop spans 16 amino acids. CDR3 loop: CASGAITGTRGDTQYF. Written as DNA, the CDR3 is TGTGCCAGCGGAGCCATTACCGGGACTAGGGGAGATACGCAGTATTTT.

The rearrangement joins TRBV18 to TRBJ2-7; tentatively, D is TRBD1 (5 bases). The CDR3 totals 12 residues. V was shortened by 1 base and J by 6 bases, with 7 bases between the two germline ends. Germline values: CDR1 KGHSH, CDR2 LQKENI. This CDR3 reads CASSPQGLEQYF. The CDR3 nucleotides read TGTGCCAGCTCACCACAGGGGCTCGAGCAGTACTTC.

This chain uses TRBV9 with TRBJ2-3; 8 bases are shared with TRBD1. V shed 3 bases, J shed 1 base, and the junction held 10 bases outside the gene matches. The CDR3 has 17 amino acids. Per the germline V gene, CDR1 is SGDLS and CDR2 is YYNGEE. The CDR3 protein is CASSGIRGREGTDTQYF. CDR3 coding DNA: TGTGCCAGCAGCGGAATCAGGGGGCGTGAGGGCACAGATACGCAGTATTTT.

This clone was picked up one time. In DNA, the CDR3 is TGCGCCAGCAGCCAAGAACAAGAGGCAAAGCCCCAGCATTTT. Translation gives CASSQEQEAKPQHF. The chain combines TRBV4-1 with TRBJ1-5; no definite D call. The CDR3 runs to 14 residues. The germline V gene has CDR1 MGHRA and CDR2 YSYEKL. V lost 0 bases and J 8 bases, leaving 11 bases between the germline ends.

This clone was detected once. The rearrangement uses TRBV11-1 and TRBJ2-7; unclear D gene. The ends were cut back, 2 bases at V and 3 bases at J, with 5 bases in the middle. CDR3 length: 12 amino acids. Looked up from germline, CDR1 is SGHAT and CDR2 is FQDESV (reference sequence). The CDR3 DNA reads TGTGCCAGCAGCTTAAATATCTACGAGCAGTACTTC. Residues: CASSLNIYEQYF. Together with reference TRBV11-1 and TRBJ2-7, the CDR3 gives the full variable domain: EAEVAQSPRYKITEKSQAVAFWCDPISGHATLYWYRQILGQGPELLVQFQDESVVDDSQLPKDRFSAERLKGVDSTLKIQPAELGDSAMYLCASSLNIYEQYFGPGTRLTVT.

This clone was recorded only once. The chain is built from TRBV2 and TRBJ2-3, with 7 bases fitting TRBD2. The germline V gene has CDR1 SNHLY and CDR2 FYNNEI. Unmatched junction bases numbered 16, after V lost 1 base and J lost 6 bases. The CDR3 is 18 residues long. The chain's CDR3 is CASSEGSLAAKRSDTQYF. The CDR3, as DNA: TGTGCCAGCAGTGAAGGAAGTCTAGCGGCCAAGAGGTCGGATACGCAGTATTTT.

The J gene is TRBJ2-2, the V gene TRBV3-1 (or the pseudogene TRBV3-2); 8 bases fit TRBD2. This CDR3 has 16 amino acids. Losses at the gene ends were 4 bases for V and 2 bases for J; bases not matched to a gene: 6. Germline CDR1 LGHDT, CDR2 YNNKEL (reference sequence). CDR3 nucleotides: TGTGCCAGCAGCCGTCGGGGGGGAGGAAACACCGGGGAGCTGTTTTTT. It yields the protein CASSRRGGGNTGELFF.

The genes are TRBV19 and TRBJ1-5; D unresolved. V was clipped by 6 bases and J by 0 bases, with 9 bases between them. Germline values: CDR1 LNHDA, CDR2 SQIVND (reference sequence). The CDR3 covers 14 residues. The chain's CDR3 is CASRGSRSNQPQHF. CDR3 nucleotide sequence: TGTGCCAGTAGGGGGAGTCGTAGCAATCAGCCCCAGCATTTT.

This chain uses TRBV2 with TRBJ1-5; D is possibly TRBD1 (5 bases). Per germline, CDR1 SNHLY and CDR2 FYNNEI. V lost 7 bases and J 4 bases, leaving 8 bases between the germline ends. The CDR3 has 12 residues. This chain's CDR3 is CASTGLNQPQHF. The CDR3 region has the DNA TGTGCCAGCACGGGACTTAATCAGCCCCAGCATTTT. Using reference TRBV2 and TRBJ1-5 for the parts outside the CDR3, the full variable domain is EPEVTQTPSHQVTQMGQEVILRCVPISNHLYFYWYRQILGQKVEFLVSFYNNEISEKSEIFDDQFSVERPDGSNFTLKIRSTKLEDSAMYFCASTGLNQPQHFGDGTRLSIL.

The J gene is TRBJ2-5, the V gene TRBV7-9; 12 bases match TRBD2. Germline V CDR1 and CDR2: SEHNR, FQNEAQ (reference sequence). V lost 5 bases to trimming and J lost 4 bases; unmatched junction nucleotides: 5. The CDR3 runs to 15 residues. The CDR3 protein is CASSERLAGAETQYF. CDR3 DNA: TGTGCCAGCAGCGAGCGACTAGCGGGGGCAGAGACCCAGTACTTC. Filled out from reference TRBV7-9 and TRBJ2-5, the complete variable domain reads DTGVSQNPRHKITKRGQNVTFRCDPISEHNRLYWYRQTLGQGPEFLTYFQNEAQLEKSRLLSDRFSAERPKGSFSTLEIQRTEQGDSAMYLCASSERLAGAETQYFGPGTRLLVL.

V and J are TRBV7-9 and TRBJ2-7, with 7 positions matching TRBD1. Germline trimming cut 5 bases from V and 2 bases from J; bases unmatched to any gene: 9. Looked up from germline, CDR1 is SEHNR and CDR2 is FQNEAQ (reference sequence). This CDR3 contains 15 residues. CDR3 DNA sequence: TGTGCCAGCAGCCTCGGACAGGTTCCACCCTACGAGCAGTACTTC. Translating it yields CASSLGQVPPYEQYF.

The chain combines TRBV18 with TRBJ2-1; 8 bases are a match to TRBD2. The junction had 2 bases not matched to a gene; V was cut back by 3 bases and J by 7 bases. Germline V gene data show CDR1 as KGHSH and CDR2 as LQKENI. CDR3 length equals 13 residues. CDR3 region: CASSPGLENEQFF. The CDR3 DNA is TGTGCCAGCTCACCGGGACTAGAGAATGAGCAGTTCTTC. The variable domain in full, with the rest retrieved from reference TRBV18 and TRBJ2-1, is NAGVMQNPRHLVRRRGQEARLRCSPMKGHSHVYWYRQLPEEGLKFMVYLQKENIIDESGMPKERFSAEFPKEGPSILRIQQVVRGDSAAYFCASSPGLENEQFFGPGTRLTVL.

This chain connects TRBV7-6 to TRBJ2-6; D unresolved. This CDR3 contains 14 residues. The V gene's germline CDR1 is SGHVS and CDR2 FNYEAQ. Trimming shortened V by 4 bases and J by 4 bases, and 8 bases separated the two germline ends. CDR3 DNA: TGTGCCAGCAGCTCAGGATCCGGGGCCAACGTCCTGACTTTC. Residues: CASSSGSGANVLTF.

V and J are TRBV5-6 and TRBJ1-2, with 10 bases that match TRBD1. Trimming cost V 2 bases and J 4 bases; bases outside gene matches: 11. This CDR3 contains 17 residues. Germline V gene lookup returns CDR1 SGHDT and CDR2 YYEEEE. CDR3 sequence (DNA): TGTGCCAGCAGCTTAACCGGGACAGGGGTTTCAACCTATGGCTACACCTTC. Translating gives CASSLTGTGVSTYGYTF.

The chain combines TRBV28 with TRBJ1-6; 7 bases match TRBD1. The J segment lost 0 bases and the V segment lost 7 bases, leaving 6 bases of the junction unmatched. The CDR3 runs 16 residues. Germline V gives CDR1 MDHEN, CDR2 SYDVKM. Here the CDR3 DNA reads TGTGCCAGCACCCAGACAGGGAGCTCCTATAATTCACCCCTCCACTTT. It specifies CASTQTGSSYNSPLHF. Full variable domain (rest looked up from reference TRBV28 and TRBJ1-6): DVKVTQSSRYLVKRTGEKVFLECVQDMDHENMFWYRQDPGLGLRLIYFSYDVKMKEKGDIPEGYSVSREKKERFSLILESASTNQTSMYLCASTQTGSSYNSPLHFGNGTRLTVT.

The V gene is TRBV6-5, the J gene TRBJ1-5, with TRBD1 identical over 8 bases. Germline trimming cut 6 bases from V and 1 base from J; bases unmatched to any gene: 5. Germline V gene data show CDR1 as MNHEY and CDR2 as SVGAGI. The CDR3 totals 15 residues. The CDR3 DNA sequence: TGTGCCAGCAGAGGACAGGGATGGAGCAATCAGCCCCAGCATTTT. As protein: CASRGQGWSNQPQHF.

The chain is built from TRBV28 and TRBJ1-4; TRBD1 aligns across 10 bases. With V trimmed by 6 bases and J by 7 bases, 8 bases remained unmatched. This CDR3 has 15 residues. Germline assignment: CDR1 MDHEN and CDR2 SYDVKM. DNA for the CDR3: TGTGCCAGCAGGTCGACAGGGGGCGCGGGTGAAAAACTGTTTTTT. Protein sequence: CASRSTGGAGEKLFF.

The chain is built from TRBV19 and TRBJ1-3, with 9 bases fitting TRBD1. This CDR3 has 16 residues. Looked up from germline, CDR1 is LNHDA and CDR2 is SQIVND (reference sequence). After removal of 5 bases from V and 4 bases from J, the junction contained 9 bases not matched to a gene. In DNA form, the CDR3 reads TGTGCCAGTAGTCCTTGGGACAGGGCCCCGGGAAACACCATATATTTT. It yields the protein CASSPWDRAPGNTIYF.

The chain recombines TRBV23-1 with TRBJ1-5; no firm D call. TRBV23-1 is identified as an open reading frame with a role that is uncertain. V was pared by 2 bases and J by 4 bases, with 9 bases between. The CDR3 length is 14 residues. CDR3 amino acids: CASSQVVYNQPQHF. The DNA for the CDR3 is TGCGCCAGCAGTCAAGTGGTCTATAATCAGCCCCAGCATTTT.

This chain uses TRBV3-1 (or the pseudogene TRBV3-2) with TRBJ1-2; D might be TRBD1 (5 bases). The germline gives CDR1 LGHDT, CDR2 YNNKEL (reference sequence). CDR3 size: 17 residues. The V gene lost 2 bases and the J gene lost 3 bases, with 19 bases spanning the gap. The CDR3 reads CASSQFPREVSDYGYTF. The CDR3 DNA reads as TGTGCCAGCAGCCAATTCCCCAGGGAAGTCTCTGACTATGGCTACACCTTC.

This rearrangement joins TRBV5-1 to TRBJ1-2; 7 nucleotides line up with TRBD1. The CDR3 loop spans 16 amino acids. Germline-derived CDR1 and CDR2 are SGHRS and YFSETQ. V was pared by 5 bases and J by 1 base, with 11 bases of the junction left unmatched. The CDR3 spells CASRPGTEILNYGYTF. CDR3 DNA sequence: TGCGCCAGCAGACCCGGGACAGAGATACTTAACTATGGCTACACCTTC.